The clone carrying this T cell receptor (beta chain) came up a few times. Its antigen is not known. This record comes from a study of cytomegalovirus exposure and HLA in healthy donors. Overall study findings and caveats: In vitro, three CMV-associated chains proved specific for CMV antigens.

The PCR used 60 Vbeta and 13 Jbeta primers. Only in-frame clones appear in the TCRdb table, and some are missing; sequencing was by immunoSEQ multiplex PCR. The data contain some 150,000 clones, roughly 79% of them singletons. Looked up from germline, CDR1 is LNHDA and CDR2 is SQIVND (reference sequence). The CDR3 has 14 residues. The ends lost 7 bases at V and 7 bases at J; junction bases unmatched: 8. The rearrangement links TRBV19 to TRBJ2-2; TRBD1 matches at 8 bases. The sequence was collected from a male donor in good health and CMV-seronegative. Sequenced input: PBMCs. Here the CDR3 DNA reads TGTGCCAGTACCTTCGGACAGGGAGTCGGGGAGCTGTTTTTT. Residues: CASTFGQGVGELFF.